Listed below are T cell receptor beta chains from one sample, sequenced in a study of cytomegalovirus exposure and HLA in healthy donors. Sequencing used immunoSEQ multiplex PCR; TCRdb keeps in-frame clones, though not all of them. Among about 150,000 clones listed, 70% to 85% were seen once. Specimen: PBMCs. The receptors derive from a man younger than 40 in good health and CMV-seropositive. Each CDR3 is given with its conserved first and last residue. The D gene is left open where the match is weak. Clone sizes are given selectively: once, few, many, or a class where the clone is expanded.

>-|13|TRBV18|-|TRBJ1-2
TGTGCCAGCTCCCCCCCACCAGGGTATGGCTACACCTTC
CASSPPPGYGYTF
>TRBD2|11|TRBV2|-|TRBJ2-1
TGTGCCAGCAGCACACTAGCGGGTAGGTTCTTC
CASSTLAGRFF
>TRBD1|15|TRBV6-5|many|TRBJ2-5
TGTGCCAGCAGTACCGGGACAGGGATTAGAGAGACCCAGTACTTC
CASSTGTGIRETQYF
>TRBD2|13|TRBV6-6|-|TRBJ2-7
TGTGCCAGCAGCTCCCGGGGGGCCTACGAGCAGTACTTC
CASSSRGAYEQYF
>-|14|TRBV5-1|-|TRBJ1-3
TGCGCCAGCAGCCCCGGGGGGGTTGGAAACACCATATATTTT
CASSPGGVGNTIYF
>-|15|TRBV27|-|TRBJ1-1
TGTGCCAGCAGTTTAGTTCTGGGGGCGGTCACTGAAGCTTTCTTT
CASSLVLGAVTEAFF
>-|15|TRBV27|-|TRBJ2-1
TGTGCCAGCAGTCCGATGGGGGGCGGGGGTGATGAGCAGTTCTTC
CASSPMGGGGDEQFF
>TRBD2|15|TRBV7-2|-|TRBJ2-5
TGTGCCAGCAGCCTTAGCGGGGGGGCCTTTGAGACCCAGTACTTC
CASSLSGGAFETQYF
>-|13|TRBV30|-|TRBJ2-7
TGTGCTTACAAGGGGGAGTCGAGCTACGAGCAGTACTTC
CAYKGESSYEQYF
>-|16|TRBV15|-|TRBJ1-3
TGTGCCACCAGCAGAGGACGAGGCAGCTCTGGAAACACCATATATTTT
CATSRGRGSSGNTIYF
>-|13|TRBV7-9|-|TRBJ2-1
TGTGCCAGCAGCGGAGGGCCCCGCAATGAGCAGTTCTTC
CASSGGPRNEQFF
>TRBD1|16|TRBV7-2|-|TRBJ1-3
TGTGCCAGCAACAAAGGGGGCCTTTCCTCTGGAAACACCATATATTTT
CASNKGGLSSGNTIYF
>TRBD2|15|TRBV11-2|-|TRBJ2-1
TGTGCCAGCAGCTTGGGGACTAGCGGCCCTCAGGGACAGTTCTTC
CASSLGTSGPQGQFF
>-|15|TRBV5-1|once|TRBJ1-2
TGCGCCAGCAGCTTGGCGGGCAGAGGGCCCTATGGCTACACCTTC
CASSLAGRGPYGYTF